This TCR beta chain was documented in a study of blood T cells in healthy people across ages. A second PCR, run for roughly 6 to 11 cycles, used a sample-barcoded 5' primer plus a J-beta primer mix. TCRdb redid the calling of the 5' RACE reads with MiXCR, one entry per CDR3 protein. This table holds 600,000 or so distinct CDR3 sequences, roughly 43% found once. At least ten counts were recorded for this clonotype. The target antigen is unknown. CDR1 is MNHEY and CDR2 is SVGAGI in the germline V gene. CDR3 length: 16 amino acids. Trimming stripped 4 bases from V and 5 bases from J, with 20 bases between. Whole-study findings and limits: Researchers report that TCR beta diversity correlated strongly with naive T cell percentage. Estimated diversity across one million T cells was deemed an underestimate.

The chain has TRBV6-5 and TRBJ1-1, with D hard to call. The sample was blood. This sequence was found in a man older than 75 in good health. The CDR3 protein is CASSFQEGRSVTEAFF. The CDR3 nucleotides are TGTGCCAGCAGTTTCCAAGAAGGGAGGTCGGTTACTGAAGCTTTCTTT.